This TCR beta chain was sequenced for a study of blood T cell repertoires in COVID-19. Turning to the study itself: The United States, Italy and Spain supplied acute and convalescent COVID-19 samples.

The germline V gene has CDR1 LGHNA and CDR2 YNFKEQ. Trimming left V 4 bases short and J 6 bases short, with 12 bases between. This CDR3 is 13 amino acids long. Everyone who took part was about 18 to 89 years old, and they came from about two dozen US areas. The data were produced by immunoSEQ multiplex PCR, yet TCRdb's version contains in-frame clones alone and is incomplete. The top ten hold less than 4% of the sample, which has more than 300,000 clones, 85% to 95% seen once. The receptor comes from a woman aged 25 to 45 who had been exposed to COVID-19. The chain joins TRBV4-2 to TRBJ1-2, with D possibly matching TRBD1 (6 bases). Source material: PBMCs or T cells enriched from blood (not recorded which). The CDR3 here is CASSPWGGDGYTF. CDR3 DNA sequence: TGTGCCAGCAGCCCCTGGGGGGGCGATGGCTACACCTTC.